Listed below are T cell receptor beta chains from one sample, sequenced in a study of blood T cell repertoires in COVID-19. Assay used: immunoSEQ multiplex PCR; TCRdb lists only in-frame clones, some missing. The table includes around 400,000 clones, less than 90% detected once. The sequenced sample was PBMCs or T cells enriched from blood (not recorded which). These receptors were collected from a woman between 50 and 59 years old who had recovered from COVID-19. Both conserved end residues are part of each CDR3. D genes are given only for firm matches. Rows give clone size only sometimes, using once, few, many, or a class for an expanded clone.

cdr3_length	v_call	d_call	clone_size	j_call	cdr3_nt	cdr3_aa
16	TRBV5-1	NA	NA	TRBJ1-3	TGCGCCAGCAGCTTGGGACCAGGGGATTCTGGAAACACCATATATTTT	CASSLGPGDSGNTIYF
14	TRBV27	TRBD2	NA	TRBJ2-3	TGTGCCAGCGGGCGGGAGCCCAGCACAGATACGCAGTATTTT	CASGREPSTDTQYF
11	TRBV20-1	NA	NA	TRBJ2-2	TGCAGTGCTAGAACGGCCGGGGAGCTGTTTTTT	CSARTAGELFF
15	TRBV6-5	NA	once	TRBJ2-1	TGTGCCAGCAGTCGGGGGGCAGGCTCCTACAATGAGCAGTTCTTC	CASSRGAGSYNEQFF
14	TRBV3-1/TRBV3-2	TRBD2	NA	TRBJ2-7	TGTGCCAGCAGCCAGCCAGGACTAGTCTACGAGCAGTACTTC	CASSQPGLVYEQYF
13	TRBV12-3/TRBV12-4	TRBD1	NA	TRBJ1-2	TGTGCCAGCAGTTTAAGGACAGGGGTTGGCTACACCTTC	CASSLRTGVGYTF
19	TRBV10-3	TRBD1	NA	TRBJ1-3	TGTGCCATCAGTGAGCCGGTGTACCAGGGACAGGGTATTGGAAACACCATATATTTT	CAISEPVYQGQGIGNTIYF
12	TRBV5-1	NA	NA	TRBJ1-2	TGCGCCAGTAGAACAGGGAACTATGGCTACACCTTC	CASRTGNYGYTF
15	TRBV18	NA	NA	TRBJ1-1	TGTGCCAGCTCACCACAGGAGGTACCCCTCACTGAAGCTTTCTTT	CASSPQEVPLTEAFF
14	TRBV27	NA	NA	TRBJ1-4	TGTGCCAGCAGTTTTTCCGGAGGTAATGAAAAACTGTTTTTT	CASSFSGGNEKLFF
16	TRBV19	TRBD1	NA	TRBJ2-2	TGTGCCAGTACTCAAGAAAGGGGGCGGTATACCGGGGAGCTGTTTTTT	CASTQERGRYTGELFF
14	TRBV7-3	TRBD1	NA	TRBJ1-6	TGTGCCAGCAGCCAAGACCTGGGACAGGCACCCCTCCACTTT	CASSQDLGQAPLHF
16	TRBV11-2	NA	NA	TRBJ1-1	TGTGCCAGCAGATTAGACTCCCCCAGGGCGGCCACTGAAGCTTTCTTT	CASRLDSPRAATEAFF
17	TRBV5-6	NA	NA	TRBJ1-2	TGTGCCAGCAGCTTGGGAGCGGACTTCGGCAGCAACTATGGCTACACCTTC	CASSLGADFGSNYGYTF
15	TRBV2	TRBD1	NA	TRBJ1-5	TGTGCCAGCAGTATCCGGACAGGGGGCATTCAGCCCCAGCATTTT	CASSIRTGGIQPQHF
13	TRBV5-1	NA	few	TRBJ1-5	TGCGCCAGCAGCTTGGGGCCGAATCAGCCCCAGCATTTT	CASSLGPNQPQHF
15	TRBV4-2	TRBD2	NA	TRBJ2-7	TGTGCCAGCAGCCAAGAGTCTAGCGGAACCTACGAGCAGTACTTC	CASSQESSGTYEQYF
17	TRBV4-1	NA	NA	TRBJ1-4	TGCGCCAGCAGCCAAGAGGGCACAGGGAGGGCTAATGAAAAACTGTTTTTT	CASSQEGTGRANEKLFF
14	TRBV4-3	TRBD1	NA	TRBJ1-3	TGCGCCAGCAGCCAGGGGACAGGCGGAAACACCATATATTTT	CASSQGTGGNTIYF
14	TRBV5-1	NA	NA	TRBJ1-5	TGCGCCAGCAGCTTGGAGGGACAAGGAAACCCCCAGCATTTT	CASSLEGQGNPQHF
14	TRBV9	NA	NA	TRBJ1-1	TGTGCCAGCAGCCCCACTACAGGGCTTTTGCGGGCTTTCTTT	CASSPTTGLLRAFF
17	TRBV3-1/TRBV3-2	TRBD2	NA	TRBJ2-5	TGTGCCAGCAGCCCTCCTTGGGTAGCGGGGGGGCAAGAGACCCAGTACTTC	CASSPPWVAGGQETQYF
15	TRBV19	NA	NA	TRBJ1-6	TGTGCCAGTAGTCCTCCGGGAAGGGAGGGTTCACCCCTCCACTTT	CASSPPGREGSPLHF
14	TRBV6-2/TRBV6-3	NA	few	TRBJ1-1	TGTGCCAGCAGTTACGGCCAGCGGGGCACTGAAGCTTTCTTT	CASSYGQRGTEAFF
13	TRBV5-3	TRBD1	NA	TRBJ2-3	TGTGCCAGAAGCTGGACAGGGGGAGATACGCAGTATTTT	CARSWTGGDTQYF
16	TRBV27	NA	NA	TRBJ1-4	TGTGCCAGCGGTACAGGGTGGGGTAGGGCTAATGAAAAACTGTTTTTT	CASGTGWGRANEKLFF
14	TRBV7-9	NA	NA	TRBJ2-6	TGTGCCAGCAGCCCCACTTTGGGGGCCAACGTCCTGACTTTC	CASSPTLGANVLTF
13	TRBV5-1	NA	NA	TRBJ1-1	TGCGCCAGCAGCTTGGGAGCGAACACTGAAGCTTTCTTT	CASSLGANTEAFF
14	TRBV5-4	NA	NA	TRBJ1-1	TGTGCCAGCAGCTTGGGATGGGGGGGCACTGAAGCTTTCTTT	CASSLGWGGTEAFF
15	TRBV30	NA	NA	TRBJ1-6	TGTGCCTGGAGTGCCACAGGGTTAAGGAATTCACCCCTCCACTTT	CAWSATGLRNSPLHF
14	TRBV5-4	TRBD1	NA	TRBJ1-1	TGTGCCAGCAGCTCCCTGGGACAGGGGCGTGAAGCTTTCTTT	CASSSLGQGREAFF
18	TRBV7-2	NA	NA	TRBJ2-7	TGTGCCAGCAGCTTACTAGGGGGGGTAGAGGGATTCTCCTACGAGCAGTACTTC	CASSLLGGVEGFSYEQYF
16	TRBV6-2/TRBV6-3	TRBD1	NA	TRBJ2-2	TGTGCCAGCAGCACAACCGGGACAGGGGACACCGGGGAGCTGTTTTTT	CASSTTGTGDTGELFF
16	TRBV5-1	NA	once	TRBJ2-2	TGCGCCAGCAGCTCAAGACACGACGCGAACACCGGGGAGCTGTTTTTT	CASSSRHDANTGELFF
15	TRBV9	NA	NA	TRBJ2-5	TGTGCCAGCAGCGTAGCCTTCGGCAGGGGCGAGACCCAGTACTTC	CASSVAFGRGETQYF
12	TRBV7-9	NA	NA	TRBJ1-5	TGTGCCAGCAGCTTTCCAAATCAGCCCCAGCATTTT	CASSFPNQPQHF
17	TRBV7-8	TRBD2	NA	TRBJ2-3	TGTGCCAGCAGCTCCCTAGGTAGCGGGGGGGCTGGAGATACGCAGTATTTT	CASSSLGSGGAGDTQYF
14	TRBV5-6	NA	NA	TRBJ1-5	TGTGCCAGCAGCTTGGGTCAGAAAAATCAGCCCCAGCATTTT	CASSLGQKNQPQHF
12	TRBV23-1	NA	few	TRBJ2-7	TGCGCCAGCAGTCAATCCCTTTACGAGCAGTACTTC	CASSQSLYEQYF
15	TRBV12-5	NA	NA	TRBJ2-6	TGTGCTAGTAGTCGCCAGGGCGATTGGGCCAACGTCCTGACTTTC	CASSRQGDWANVLTF
15	TRBV30	TRBD1	NA	TRBJ1-2	TGTGCCTGGACCGCGGGACAGAGCTTTAACTATGGCTACACCTTC	CAWTAGQSFNYGYTF
16	TRBV11-3	TRBD1	NA	TRBJ1-6	TGTGCCAGCAGCCCTGGACAGGGCATCTATAATTCACCCCTCCACTTT	CASSPGQGIYNSPLHF
16	TRBV7-3	NA	NA	TRBJ2-1	TGTGCCAGCAGCTATAGCGGTGGGAGCTCCTACAATGAGCAGTTCTTC	CASSYSGGSSYNEQFF
13	TRBV6-5	NA	NA	TRBJ2-1	NA	CASSTSPWNEQFF
12	TRBV12-3/TRBV12-4	TRBD1	NA	TRBJ1-5	TGTGCCAGCAGCCCGGACAGGTTCTTCCAGCATTTT	CASSPDRFFQHF
16	TRBV6-1	TRBD2	NA	TRBJ2-1	TGTGCCAGCAGTGAAGCGCCCGGGACTAGCTACAATGAGCAGTTCTTC	CASSEAPGTSYNEQFF
14	TRBV19	NA	once	TRBJ1-2	TGTGCCAGTAGGGAGACAGGACTTAACTATGGCTACACCTTC	CASRETGLNYGYTF
17	TRBV3-1/TRBV3-2	NA	NA	TRBJ2-5	TGTGCCAGCAGCCAAGGAAGCTTCAGGGGAGGGTGGGAGACCCAGTACTTC	CASSQGSFRGGWETQYF
12	TRBV19	NA	few	TRBJ1-2	TGTGCCAGTAGTCTTTATCAGGGTGGCTACACCTTC	CASSLYQGGYTF
15	TRBV3-1/TRBV3-2	TRBD1	NA	TRBJ1-1	TGTGCCAGCAGCCCGGGACAGCATCAGAACACTGAAGCTTTCTTT	CASSPGQHQNTEAFF
14	TRBV6-5	TRBD1	few	TRBJ1-1	TGTGCCAGCAGTCCCCGGACAGGGTGGACTGAAGCTTTCTTT	CASSPRTGWTEAFF
16	TRBV5-8	NA	NA	TRBJ2-1	TGTGCCAGCAGCTTGCCGGGGGTATGGGGCTACAATGAGCAGTTCTTC	CASSLPGVWGYNEQFF
12	TRBV19	NA	few	TRBJ1-6	TGTGCCACCTGGACAGTGGGTTCACCCCTCCACTTT	CATWTVGSPLHF
14	TRBV7-2	NA	NA	TRBJ2-7	TGTGCCAGCAGCTTAGGGTGGGGAGTCCACGAGCAGTACTTC	CASSLGWGVHEQYF
15	TRBV5-6	TRBD1	NA	TRBJ1-2	TGTGCCACCCAAATCGGACAGGAGAGGAATTTGGGCTACACCTTC	CATQIGQERNLGYTF
15	TRBV19	NA	NA	TRBJ1-5	TGTGCCAGTACCAAACTGGGAGGGGGCAATCAGCCCCAGCATTTT	CASTKLGGGNQPQHF
11	TRBV3-1/TRBV3-2	NA	NA	TRBJ2-3	TGTGCCAGCAGTAGTTCAGATACGCAGTATTTT	CASSSSDTQYF
13	TRBV5-1	TRBD1	NA	TRBJ2-7	TGCGCCAGCAGCTTAGGGACAGTCTACGAGCAGTACTTC	CASSLGTVYEQYF
15	TRBV4-2	NA	NA	TRBJ1-1	TGTGCCAGCAGCCAAGATCGGTCCGGGAACACTGAAGCTTTCTTT	CASSQDRSGNTEAFF
16	TRBV14	NA	NA	TRBJ2-1	TGTGCCAGCAGCCTACCGGGAACCAGCTCCTACAATGAGCAGTTCTTC	CASSLPGTSSYNEQFF